This TCR beta chain was retrieved from a study of OX40 agonist ivuxolimab in advanced cancers. The CDR3 length is 14 residues. The germline V and J ends were trimmed by 3 bases and 1 base, with 12 bases remaining between them. Germline CDR1 is GTSNPN and CDR2 is SVGIG (reference sequence). Here immunoSEQ multiplex PCR was the method, and the copy in TCRdb shows in-frame clones only, minus some. Of under 50,000 clones in the sample, 75% to 90% were seen once. The V and J genes are TRBV30 and TRBJ2-5; D is possibly TRBD2 (6 bases). The specimen comprised CD4+ or CD8+ T cells sorted from blood, sampled in a trial of the OX40 agonist ivuxolimab. This clonotype was obtained from an adult with an advanced solid tumor such as melanoma, head and neck, liver or kidney cancer. CDR3 sequence: CAWSEGRSQETQYF. CDR3 bases: TGTGCCTGGAGCGAGGGGAGGTCCCAAGAGACCCAGTACTTC.